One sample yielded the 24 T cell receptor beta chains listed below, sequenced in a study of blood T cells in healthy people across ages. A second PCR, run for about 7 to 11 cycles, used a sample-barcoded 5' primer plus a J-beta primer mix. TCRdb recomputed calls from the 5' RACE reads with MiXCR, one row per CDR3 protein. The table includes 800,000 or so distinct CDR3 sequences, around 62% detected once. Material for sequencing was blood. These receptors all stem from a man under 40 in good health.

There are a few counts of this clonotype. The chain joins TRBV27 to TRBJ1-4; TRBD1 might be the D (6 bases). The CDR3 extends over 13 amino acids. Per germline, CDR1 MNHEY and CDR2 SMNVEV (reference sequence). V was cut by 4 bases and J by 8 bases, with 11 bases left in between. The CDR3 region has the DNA TGTGCCAGCAGTTCCCTAGGGGGAGAAAAACTGTTTTTT. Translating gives CASSSLGGEKLFF.

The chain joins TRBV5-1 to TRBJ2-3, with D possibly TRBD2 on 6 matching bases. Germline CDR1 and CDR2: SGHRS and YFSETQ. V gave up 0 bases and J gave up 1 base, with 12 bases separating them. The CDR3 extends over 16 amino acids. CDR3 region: CASSLAIGEGTDTQYF. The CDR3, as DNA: TGCGCCAGCAGCTTGGCCATCGGGGAGGGCACAGATACGCAGTATTTT.

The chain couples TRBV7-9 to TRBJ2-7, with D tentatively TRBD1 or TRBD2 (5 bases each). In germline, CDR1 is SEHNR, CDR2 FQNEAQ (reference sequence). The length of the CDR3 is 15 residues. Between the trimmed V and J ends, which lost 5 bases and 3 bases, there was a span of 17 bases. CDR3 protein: CASSNERDGSYEQYF. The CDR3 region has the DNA TGTGCCAGCAGCAATGAAAGGGACGGAAGCTACGAGCAGTACTTC.

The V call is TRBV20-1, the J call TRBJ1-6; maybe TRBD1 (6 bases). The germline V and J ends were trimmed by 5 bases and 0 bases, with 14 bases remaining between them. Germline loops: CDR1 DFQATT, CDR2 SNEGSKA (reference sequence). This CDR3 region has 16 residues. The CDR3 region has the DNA TGCAGTGCTCTGGTGGGGGGCTTCTCCTATAATTCACCCCTCCACTTT. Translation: CSALVGGFSYNSPLHF.

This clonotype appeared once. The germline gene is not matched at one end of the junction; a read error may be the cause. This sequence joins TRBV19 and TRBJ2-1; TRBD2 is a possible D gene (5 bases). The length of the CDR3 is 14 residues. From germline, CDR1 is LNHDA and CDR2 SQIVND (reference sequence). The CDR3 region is CACSMRVSGNEQFF. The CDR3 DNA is TGTGCCTGTAGTATGAGGGTCTCGGGGAATGAGCAGTTCTTC.

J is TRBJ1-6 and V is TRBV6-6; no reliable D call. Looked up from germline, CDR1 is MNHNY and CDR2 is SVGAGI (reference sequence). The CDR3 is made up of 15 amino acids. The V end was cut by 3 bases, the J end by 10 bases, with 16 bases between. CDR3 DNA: TGTGCCAGCAGTTATCTTCCCCCCCCGGACTCACCCCTCCACTTT. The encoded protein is CASSYLPPPDSPLHF.

This CDR3 reads CASSQEPREETQYF. The CDR3 nucleotides are TGTGCCAGCAGCCAAGAGCCCCGGGAAGAGACCCAGTACTTC. V gene TRBV4-2 combines with J gene TRBJ2-4; no firm D call. The J call may not be correct, given that the DNA end is closer to TRBJ2-5. This CDR3 contains 14 residues. Germline values: CDR1 LGHNA, CDR2 YNFKEQ.

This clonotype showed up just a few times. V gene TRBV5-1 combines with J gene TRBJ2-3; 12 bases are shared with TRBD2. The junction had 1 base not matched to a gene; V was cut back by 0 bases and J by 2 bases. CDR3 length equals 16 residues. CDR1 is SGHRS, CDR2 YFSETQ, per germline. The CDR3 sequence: CASSLGTSGATDTQYF. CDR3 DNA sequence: TGCGCCAGCAGCTTGGGGACTAGCGGGGCCACAGATACGCAGTATTTT. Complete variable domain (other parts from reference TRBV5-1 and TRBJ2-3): KAGVTQTPRYLIKTRGQQVTLSCSPISGHRSVSWYQQTPGQGLQFLFEYFSETQRNKGNFPGRFSGRQFSNSRSEMNVSTLELGDSALYLCASSLGTSGATDTQYFGPGTRLTVL.

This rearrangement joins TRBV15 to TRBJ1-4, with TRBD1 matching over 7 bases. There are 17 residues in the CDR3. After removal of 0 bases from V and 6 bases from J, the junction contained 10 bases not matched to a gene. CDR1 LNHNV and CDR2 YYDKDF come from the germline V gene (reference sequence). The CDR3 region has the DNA TGTGCCACCAGCAGAGAAAGGGGGCGAGCAGCGTATGAAAAACTGTTTTTT. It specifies CATSRERGRAAYEKLFF.

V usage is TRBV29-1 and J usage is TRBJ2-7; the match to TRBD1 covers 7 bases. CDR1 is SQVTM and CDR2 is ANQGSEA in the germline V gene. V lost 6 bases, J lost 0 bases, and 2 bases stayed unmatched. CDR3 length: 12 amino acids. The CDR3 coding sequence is TGCAGCGTCCGACAGGGCTCCTACGAGCAGTACTTC. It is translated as CSVRQGSYEQYF.

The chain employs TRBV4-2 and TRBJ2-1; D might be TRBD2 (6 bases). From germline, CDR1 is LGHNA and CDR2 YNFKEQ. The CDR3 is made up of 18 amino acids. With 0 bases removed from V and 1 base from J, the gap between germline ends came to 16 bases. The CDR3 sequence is CASSQDRAEGLSYNEQFF. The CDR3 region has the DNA TGTGCCAGCAGCCAAGATCGTGCGGAGGGCCTGTCCTACAATGAGCAGTTCTTC.

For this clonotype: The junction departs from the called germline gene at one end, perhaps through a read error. The CDR3 region has the DNA TGCGCCAGCAGCTCTGGTGGGGGACCGATGGACTCTGGGGCCAACGTCCCGACTTTC. Translated, it gives CASSSGGGPMDSGANVPTF. V is TRBV5-1 and J is TRBJ2-6; perhaps D is TRBD1 or TRBD2 (5 bases each). The CDR3 spans 19 residues. Germline CDR1 reads SGHRS; CDR2 reads YFSETQ. Full variable domain (outside the CDR3, taken from reference TRBV5-1 and TRBJ2-6): KAGVTQTPRYLIKTRGQQVTLSCSPISGHRSVSWYQQTPGQGLQFLFEYFSETQRNKGNFPGRFSGRQFSNSRSEMNVSTLELGDSALYLCASSSGGGPMDSGANVPTFGAGSRLTVL.

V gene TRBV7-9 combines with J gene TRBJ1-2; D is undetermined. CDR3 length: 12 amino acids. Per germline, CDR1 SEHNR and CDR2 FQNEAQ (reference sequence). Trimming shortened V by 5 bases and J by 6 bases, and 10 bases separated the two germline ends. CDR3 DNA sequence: TGTGCCAGCAGCCCCACAGAGGATGGCTACACCTTC. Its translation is CASSPTEDGYTF.

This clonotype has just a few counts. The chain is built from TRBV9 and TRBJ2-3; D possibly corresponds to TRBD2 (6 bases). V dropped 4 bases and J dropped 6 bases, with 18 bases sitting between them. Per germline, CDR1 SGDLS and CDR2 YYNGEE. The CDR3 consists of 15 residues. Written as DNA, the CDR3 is TGTGCCAGCAGCACCTTGGGGGGTAGCCGGGATACGCAGTATTTT. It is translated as CASSTLGGSRDTQYF.

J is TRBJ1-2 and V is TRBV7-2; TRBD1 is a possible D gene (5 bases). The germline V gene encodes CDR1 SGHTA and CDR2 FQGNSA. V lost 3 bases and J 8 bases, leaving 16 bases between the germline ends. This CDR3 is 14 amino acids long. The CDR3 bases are TGTGCCAGCAGCTTCCGGGATTGGAGGGGAGGCTACACCTTC. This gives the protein CASSFRDWRGGYTF.

DNA of the CDR3: TGTGCCAGCAGCTTAGCGTTGATCTCAGACCCCTACGAGCAGTACTTC. This translates into CASSLALISDPYEQYF. The gene calls are TRBV7-6 and TRBJ2-7, with D unclear. The CDR3 loop spans 16 amino acids. The germline V gene has CDR1 SGHVS and CDR2 FNYEAQ. The V and J ends lost 0 bases and 2 bases respectively, with 14 bases between them. The entire variable domain, with the rest obtained from reference TRBV7-6 and TRBJ2-7, is as follows: GAGVSQSPRYKVTKRGQDVALRCDPISGHVSLYWYRQALGQGPEFLTYFNYEAQQDKSGLPNDRFSAERPEGSISTLTIQRTEQRDSAMYRCASSLALISDPYEQYFGPGTRLTVT.

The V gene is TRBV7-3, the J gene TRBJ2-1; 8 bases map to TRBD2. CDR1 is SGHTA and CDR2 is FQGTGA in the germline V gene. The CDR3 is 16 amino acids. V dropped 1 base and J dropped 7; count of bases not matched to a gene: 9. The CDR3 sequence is CASSLSRGGRGNEQFF. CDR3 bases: TGTGCCAGCAGCTTAAGTCGGGGGGGCCGAGGGAATGAGCAGTTCTTC. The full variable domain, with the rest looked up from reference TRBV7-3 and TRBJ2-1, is GAGVSQTPSNKVTEKGKYVELRCDPISGHTALYWYRQSLGQGPEFLIYFQGTGAADDSGLPNDRFFAVRPEGSVSTLKIQRTERGDSAVYLCASSLSRGGRGNEQFFGPGTRLTVL.

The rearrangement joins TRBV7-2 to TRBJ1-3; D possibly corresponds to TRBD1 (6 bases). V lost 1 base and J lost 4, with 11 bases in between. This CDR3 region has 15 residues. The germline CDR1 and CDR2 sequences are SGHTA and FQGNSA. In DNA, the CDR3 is TGTGCCAGCAGCTTAGGCCGGGACATCGGAAACACCATATATTTT. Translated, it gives CASSLGRDIGNTIYF.

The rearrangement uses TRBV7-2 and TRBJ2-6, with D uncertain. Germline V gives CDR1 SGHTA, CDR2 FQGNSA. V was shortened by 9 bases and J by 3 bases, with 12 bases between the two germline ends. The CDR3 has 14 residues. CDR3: CASHRAIGANVLTF. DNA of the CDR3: TGTGCCAGTCATCGAGCAATTGGGGCCAACGTCCTGACTTTC.

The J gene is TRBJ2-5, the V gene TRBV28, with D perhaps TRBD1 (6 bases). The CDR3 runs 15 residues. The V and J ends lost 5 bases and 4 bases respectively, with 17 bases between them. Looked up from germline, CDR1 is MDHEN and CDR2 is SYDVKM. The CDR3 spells CASSEAQTGRETQYF. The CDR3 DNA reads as TGTGCCAGCAGTGAAGCCCAGACAGGTAGAGAGACCCAGTACTTC.

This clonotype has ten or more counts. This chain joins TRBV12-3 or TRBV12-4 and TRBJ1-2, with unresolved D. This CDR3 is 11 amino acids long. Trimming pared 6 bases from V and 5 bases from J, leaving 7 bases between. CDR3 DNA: TGTGCCAGCAGCTTGGGGTATGGCTACACCTTC. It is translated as CASSLGYGYTF.

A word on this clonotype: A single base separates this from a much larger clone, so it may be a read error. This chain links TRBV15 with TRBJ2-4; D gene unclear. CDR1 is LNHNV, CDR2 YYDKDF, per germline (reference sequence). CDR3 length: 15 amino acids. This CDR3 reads CAASRDPAVFDIQYF. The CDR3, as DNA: TGTGCCGCCAGCAGAGATCCCGCAGTATTCGACATTCAGTACTTC.

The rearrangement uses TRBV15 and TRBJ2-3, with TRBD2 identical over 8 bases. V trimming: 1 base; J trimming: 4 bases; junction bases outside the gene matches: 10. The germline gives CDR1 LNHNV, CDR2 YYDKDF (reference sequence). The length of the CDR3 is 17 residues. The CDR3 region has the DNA TGTGCCACCAGCAGAGGGGGGGGACTAGGTTCATCAGATACGCAGTATTTT. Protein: CATSRGGGLGSSDTQYF. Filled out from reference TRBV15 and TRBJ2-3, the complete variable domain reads DAMVIQNPRYQVTQFGKPVTLSCSQTLNHNVMYWYQQKSSQAPKLLFHYYDKDFNNEADTPDNFQSRRPNTSFCFLDIRSPGLGDTAMYLCATSRGGGLGSSDTQYFGPGTRLTVL.

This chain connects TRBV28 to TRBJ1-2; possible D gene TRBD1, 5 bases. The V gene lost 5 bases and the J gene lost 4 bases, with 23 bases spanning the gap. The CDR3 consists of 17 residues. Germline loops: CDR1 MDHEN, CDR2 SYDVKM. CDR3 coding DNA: TGTGCCAGCAGTGTGGGGGGACGGCTGGCAGTTGGCTATGGCTACACCTTC. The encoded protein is CASSVGGRLAVGYGYTF.